These T cell receptor beta chains were read from a single sample in a study of molecular identifiers for immune sequencing clone quantification. TCRdb independently ran MiXCR on the PCR reads; one entry per CDR3 protein. The sample records over 550,000 distinct CDR3 sequences, about 25% being singletons. Material: naive CD8+ T cells from blood, with Jurkat cell RNA spiked in. The source of these receptors is a human donor in good health. Some libraries in this study had Jurkat cell RNA spiked in. CDR3s include the opening cysteine and the closing phenylalanine or tryptophan. A D gene is named only where the DNA matches it firmly. Clone size is given for some rows only: seen once, a few or many times, or a class if the clone is expanded.

D gene	clone size	CDR3 length	V gene	J gene	CDR3 protein	CDR3 DNA
.	.	16	TRBV20-1	TRBJ2-7	CSAFMDTLLSSYEQYF	TGCAGTGCTTTCATGGACACCTTACTGAGCTCCTACGAGCAGTACTTC
.	few	14	TRBV6-5	TRBJ2-5	CASSSRGEGETQYF	TGTGCCAGCAGTTCGAGGGGAGAAGGAGAGACCCAGTACTTC
.	many	13	TRBV10-2	TRBJ2-5	CASRQLSLETQYF	TGCGCCAGCCGCCAATTGAGTCTGGAGACCCAGTACTTC
.	many	15	TRBV4-3	TRBJ1-5	CASSQGVHSNQPQHF	TGCGCCAGCAGCCAAGGGGTCCATAGCAATCAGCCCCAGCATTTT
.	.	15	TRBV4-1	TRBJ2-7	CASSQDGTGFYEQYF	TGCGCCAGCAGCCAAGATGGAACAGGATTCTACGAGCAGTACTTC
.	many	13	TRBV6-2/TRBV6-3	TRBJ2-2	CASCIWNTGELFF	TGTGCCAGCTGTATCTGGAACACCGGGGAGCTGTTTTTT
TRBD1	.	16	TRBV7-9	TRBJ1-1	CASSFPGGELNTEAFF	TGTGCCAGCAGCTTCCCAGGGGGAGAACTGAACACTGAAGCTTTCTTT
.	few	13	TRBV7-7	TRBJ1-1	CASSLNPGDEAFF	TGTGCCAGCAGCTTGAATCCCGGGGATGAAGCTTTCTTT
.	few	15	TRBV25-1	TRBJ1-1	CASTTFTGLNTEAFF	TGTGCCAGCACCACCTTTACAGGTCTGAACACTGAAGCTTTCTTT
.	.	13	TRBV13	TRBJ1-1	CASRLVVGGEAFF	TGTGCCAGCAGACTAGTAGTCGGGGGTGAAGCTTTCTTT
TRBD1	many	19	TRBV6-6	TRBJ1-2	CASSYSPGQGISSNYGYTF	TGTGCCAGCAGTTATTCCCCGGGACAGGGGATATCGTCTAACTATGGCTACACCTTC
TRBD2	many	14	TRBV28	TRBJ2-5	CASSLRTSWQTQYF	TGTGCCAGCAGTCTGAGGACTAGCTGGCAGACCCAGTACTTC
.	many	14	TRBV28	TRBJ2-7	CASSSGLAGEVKYF	TGTGCCAGCAGTTCCGGCCTTGCAGGGGAGGTTAAGTACTTC
.	.	16	TRBV4-3	TRBJ2-7	CASSQDRLAPAYEQYF	TGCGCCAGCAGCCAAGATAGGCTCGCCCCCGCCTACGAGCAGTACTTC
TRBD2	few	17	TRBV25-1	TRBJ2-1	CASSESVRGGLRDEQFF	TGTGCCAGCAGTGAATCGGTGCGGGGGGGCCTTCGGGATGAGCAGTTCTTC
.	many	14	TRBV7-2	TRBJ2-3	CASSPPNVADTQYF	TGTGCCAGCAGCCCCCCCAACGTGGCAGATACGCAGTATTTT
TRBD2	many	15	TRBV7-9	TRBJ2-7	CASRTSGGETYEQYF	TGTGCCAGCAGGACTAGCGGGGGTGAGACCTACGAGCAGTACTTC
.	many	13	TRBV7-6	TRBJ1-5	CASSFGRSQPQHF	TGTGCCAGCAGCTTCGGCCGGAGTCAGCCCCAGCATTTT
.	few	13	TRBV19	TRBJ1-1	CASTPAAHTEAFF	TGTGCCAGTACACCAGCGGCCCACACTGAAGCTTTCTTT
TRBD1	many	21	TRBV7-8	TRBJ2-6	CASSLDEIVGTGGSGANVLTF	TGTGCCAGCAGCTTAGACGAGATCGTGGGGACAGGGGGCTCTGGGGCCAACGTCCTGACTTTC
.	many	14	TRBV20-1	TRBJ1-4	CSAREPPGYEKLFF	TGCAGTGCCCGGGAGCCCCCGGGGTATGAAAAACTGTTTTTT
TRBD1	many	12	TRBV12-3/TRBV12-4	TRBJ2-7	CASRGQGYEQYF	TGTGCCAGCAGAGGACAGGGCTACGAGCAGTACTTC
TRBD1	once	12	TRBV19	TRBJ2-3	CASSVGTGTQYF	TGTGCCAGTAGTGTGGGGACAGGTACGCAGTATTTT
TRBD2	many	13	TRBV28	TRBJ2-7	CASKLAGGAEQYF	TGTGCCAGCAAACTAGCGGGAGGGGCCGAGCAGTACTTC
.	many	15	TRBV2	TRBJ1-4	CASTGRGSSNEKLFF	TGTGCCAGCACCGGGAGGGGGTCATCTAATGAAAAACTGTTTTTT
TRBD1	.	16	TRBV19	TRBJ2-2	CASSGGTGLYTGELLF	TGTGCCAGTAGTGGAGGGACAGGGTTATACACCGGGGAGCTGCTTTTT
.	few	14	TRBV12-3/TRBV12-4	TRBJ2-2	CASSLTTGSGELFF	TGTGCCAGCAGTCTAACGACAGGTAGCGGGGAGCTGTTTTTT
.	few	15	TRBV4-1	TRBJ1-4	CASSQDAGSNEKLFF	TGCGCCAGCAGCCAAGACGCCGGATCCAATGAAAAACTGTTTTTT
.	many	16	TRBV4-1	TRBJ1-1	CASSQGTGFFNTEAFF	TGCGCCAGCAGCCAAGGAACAGGGTTTTTCAACACTGAAGCTTTCTTT
.	many	15	TRBV13	TRBJ1-5	CASSLGGLTGTPQHF	TGTGCCAGCAGCTTGGGGGGGCTAACTGGGACGCCCCAGCATTTT
.	.	17	TRBV21-1	TRBJ2-7	CASSKGLGLAASYEQYF	TGTGCCAGCAGCAAGGGATTAGGACTAGCGGCATCCTACGAGCAGTACTTC
TRBD2	few	15	TRBV27	TRBJ2-1	CASSLILAGTDEQFF	TGTGCCAGCAGTTTAATTCTAGCGGGAACAGATGAGCAGTTCTTC
.	many	11	TRBV30	TRBJ2-1	CAWSPANEQFF	TGTGCCTGGAGTCCGGCCAATGAGCAGTTCTTC
.	few	13	TRBV4-3	TRBJ2-7	CASSQVLGTEQYF	TGCGCCAGCAGCCAAGTCCTGGGGACCGAGCAGTACTTC
.	.	15	TRBV6-1	TRBJ1-2	CASSEIYQDSYGYTF	TGTGCCAGCAGTGAAATCTACCAGGACAGCTATGGCTACACCTTC
.	few	13	TRBV5-8	TRBJ2-7	CASSSGQAGEQYF	TGTGCCAGCAGCTCTGGGCAGGCCGGCGAGCAGTACTTC
.	few	14	TRBV20-1	TRBJ2-7	CSAREPLGAYEQYF	TGCAGTGCTAGAGAACCCCTTGGGGCCTACGAGCAGTACTTC
TRBD2	.	15	TRBV3-1	TRBJ2-3	CASSHALAGADTQYF	TGTGCCAGCAGCCATGCTTTAGCGGGGGCAGATACGCAGTATTTT
.	many	15	TRBV30	TRBJ2-2	CAWSVGNILTGELFF	TGTGCCTGGAGTGTTGGGAACATCCTCACCGGGGAGCTGTTTTTT
.	.	16	TRBV11-2	TRBJ2-1	CASSPNSGTSYNGQFF	TGTGCCAGCAGCCCCAATAGCGGAACCTCCTACAATGGGCAGTTCTTC
.	many	10	TRBV2	TRBJ2-1	CASSDNEQFF	TGTGCCAGCAGTGATAATGAGCAGTTCTTC
.	many	13	TRBV12-3/TRBV12-4	TRBJ2-7	CASSFGVPGEQYF	TGTGCCAGCAGTTTCGGTGTTCCGGGCGAGCAGTACTTC
.	few	11	TRBV20-1	TRBJ2-2	CSAQKTGELFF	TGCAGTGCCCAAAAAACCGGGGAGCTGTTTTTT
.	.	16	TRBV24-1	TRBJ2-1	CATSDSQSVGNNEQFF	TGTGCCACCAGTGATTCCCAATCGGTAGGAAACAATGAGCAGTTCTTC
.	.	14	TRBV13	TRBJ2-5	CAGSLEAGQETQYF	TGTGCCGGCAGCTTAGAGGCAGGCCAAGAGACCCAGTACTTC
.	.	13	TRBV12-3/TRBV12-4	TRBJ1-1	CASSWNRNTEAFF	TGTGCCAGCAGTTGGAACAGGAACACTGAAGCTTTCTTT
.	many	16	TRBV7-3	TRBJ1-1	CASSLPEGQPNTEAFF	TGTGCCAGCAGCTTACCCGAGGGACAACCAAACACTGAAGCTTTCTTT
.	many	12	TRBV6-1	TRBJ2-7	CASNPWGFEQYF	TGTGCCAGCAACCCATGGGGTTTCGAGCAGTACTTC
.	many	17	TRBV24-1	TRBJ1-5	CATSDLARGNSNQPQHF	TGTGCCACCAGTGATTTAGCTCGAGGGAATAGCAATCAGCCCCAGCATTTT
TRBD1	.	15	TRBV6-5	TRBJ2-3	CASSGTGAYTDTQYF	TGTGCCAGCAGCGGGACAGGGGCCTACACAGATACGCAGTATTTT
.	few	14	TRBV7-9	TRBJ2-5	CASSLGSPQETQYF	TGTGCCAGCAGCTTAGGGTCCCCGCAAGAGACCCAGTACTTC
.	many	14	TRBV7-9	TRBJ1-3	CASIGRNSGNTIYF	TGTGCCAGCATCGGCCGAAACTCTGGAAACACCATATATTTT
TRBD2	.	15	TRBV5-1	TRBJ2-1	CPSSILAGGAFGQFF	TGCCCCAGCAGCATCCTAGCGGGGGGTGCATTCGGGCAGTTCTTC
.	.	17	TRBV21-1	TRBJ2-3	CASSTYRLAGLTDTQYF	TGTGCCAGCAGCACCTATCGACTAGCGGGCCTCACAGATACGCAGTATTTT